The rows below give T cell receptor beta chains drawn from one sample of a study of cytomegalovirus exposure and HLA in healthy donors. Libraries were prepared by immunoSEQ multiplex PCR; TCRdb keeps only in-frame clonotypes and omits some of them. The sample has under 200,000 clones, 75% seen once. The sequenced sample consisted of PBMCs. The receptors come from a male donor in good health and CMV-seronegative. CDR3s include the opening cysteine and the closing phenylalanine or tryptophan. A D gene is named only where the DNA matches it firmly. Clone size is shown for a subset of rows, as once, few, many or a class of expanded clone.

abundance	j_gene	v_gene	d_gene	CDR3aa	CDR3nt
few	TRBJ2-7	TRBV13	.	CASSLDSGVGEQYF	TGTGCCAGCAGCTTAGATTCCGGAGTGGGCGAGCAGTACTTC
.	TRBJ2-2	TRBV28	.	CASSGTGFTGELFF	TGTGCCAGCAGCGGAACAGGGTTCACCGGGGAGCTGTTTTTT
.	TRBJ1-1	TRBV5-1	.	CASSSNTGSGTEAFF	TGCGCCAGCAGCAGTAATACAGGGAGCGGCACTGAAGCTTTCTTT
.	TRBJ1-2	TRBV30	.	CAWSTSYGYTF	TGTGCCTGGAGTACCAGCTATGGCTACACCTTC
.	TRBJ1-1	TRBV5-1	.	CASSLGEENTEAFF	TGCGCCAGCAGCTTAGGGGAGGAGAACACTGAAGCTTTCTTT
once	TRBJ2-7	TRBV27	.	CASSSRTASSYEQYF	TGTGCCAGCAGTTCCCGGACAGCTAGCTCCTACGAGCAGTACTTC
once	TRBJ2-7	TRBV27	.	CASSHPRGGLYEQYF	TGTGCCAGCAGTCACCCCAGGGGAGGGCTTTACGAGCAGTACTTC
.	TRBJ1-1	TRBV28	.	CASSEVNTEAFF	TGTGCCAGCAGTGAGGTGAACACTGAAGCTTTCTTT
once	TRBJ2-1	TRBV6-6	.	CASSYLNEQFF	TGTGCCAGCAGCTACCTCAATGAGCAGTTCTTC
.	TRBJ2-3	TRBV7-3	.	CASSPQGGIKDF	TGTGCCAGCAGCCCGCAAGGCGGCATTAAAGATTTT
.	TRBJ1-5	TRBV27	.	CASSLGREDQPQHF	TGTGCCAGCAGTTTAGGCAGGGAAGATCAGCCCCAGCATTTT
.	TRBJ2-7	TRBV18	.	CASSPNHGLGDEQYF	TGTGCCAGCTCACCAAACCACGGCCTAGGGGACGAGCAGTACTTC
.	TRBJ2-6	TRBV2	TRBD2	CASRPVTGTRGSGANVLTF	TGTGCCAGCAGACCAGTCACAGGGACTAGAGGATCTGGGGCCAACGTCCTGACTTTC
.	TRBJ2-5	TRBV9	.	CASSVGTGLGQETQYF	TGTGCCAGCAGCGTTGGGACTGGCCTAGGCCAAGAGACCCAGTACTTC
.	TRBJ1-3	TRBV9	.	CASSVAGGRNTIYF	TGTGCCAGCAGCGTAGCGGGGGGCCGAAACACCATATATTTT
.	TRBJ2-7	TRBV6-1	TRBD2	CASSEVGGAGGSREQYF	TGTGCCAGCAGTGAAGTGGGGGGGGCGGGAGGTTCCCGCGAGCAGTACTTC
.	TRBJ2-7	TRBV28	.	CASSPFLSDRRDEQYF	TGTGCCAGCAGTCCGTTTCTATCCGACAGGCGCGACGAGCAGTACTTC
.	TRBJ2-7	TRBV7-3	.	CASSPRGPYGQYF	TGTGCCAGCAGCCCCAGGGGCCCCTACGGACAGTACTTC
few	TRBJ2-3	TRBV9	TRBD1	CASSPQPGGDTQYF	TGTGCCAGCAGCCCCCAACCAGGGGGAGATACGCAGTATTTT
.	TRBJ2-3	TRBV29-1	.	CSVAGQDTDTQYF	TGCAGCGTAGCGGGACAGGACACAGATACGCAGTATTTT